One sample yielded the 21 T cell receptor beta chains listed below, sequenced in a study of blood T cell repertoires in COVID-19 (dated by TCRdb to 2019 to 2021). Library creation used the immunoSEQ multiplex PCR assay. Imported from immuneACCESS, the table was reduced by TCRdb to in-frame sequences with V and J called. These copies leave out some clones; in studies compared against another copy, an unresolved V gene accounts for under half, and the cause of the remainder is not known. The table for this sample lists 250,000 to 350,000 clones; about nine tenths of them were counted only once. The ten largest clonotypes hold around 9.3% of the sample. Sample: PBMCs or T cells enriched from blood (not recorded which). The source of these receptors is a woman aged 18 to 35 who had recovered from COVID-19.

The J gene is TRBJ2-7, the V gene TRBV6-2 or TRBV6-3, with D possibly being TRBD2 (5 bases). This CDR3 has 13 residues. V lost 0 bases, J lost 4 bases, and 7 bases lay in between. CDR1 is MNHEY and CDR2 is SVGEGT in the germline V gene. The CDR3 sequence is CASSYSGSYEQYF. CDR3 DNA sequence: TGTGCCAGCAGTTACTCAGGGAGTTACGAGCAGTACTTC.

The CDR3 protein is CASSSGRGSYEQYF. In DNA form, the CDR3 reads TGTGCCAGCAGTTCCGGAAGGGGCTCCTACGAGCAGTACTTC. This rearrangement joins TRBV28 to TRBJ2-7; a weak D match, TRBD1 (5 bases). V gave up 4 bases and J gave up 0 bases, with 10 bases separating them. Looked up from germline, CDR1 is MDHEN and CDR2 is SYDVKM. The CDR3 has 14 residues.

The CDR3 DNA reads TGCGCCAGTAGGTCTTTGGGGCGGAACACTGAAGCTTTCTTT. Encoded protein: CASRSLGRNTEAFF. The rearrangement uses TRBV10-2 and TRBJ1-1, with D perhaps TRBD1 (5 bases). The V gene lost 9 bases and the J gene lost 1 base, with 15 bases spanning the gap. Germline CDR1 is WSHSY and CDR2 is SAAADI. This CDR3 spans 14 amino acids.

CDR3 loop: CASSGGSGGPLNTEAFF. CDR3 DNA sequence: TGTGCCAGCAGTGGCGGTTCCGGGGGGCCCTTGAACACTGAAGCTTTCTTT. V and J are TRBV2 and TRBJ1-1; maybe TRBD1 (6 bases). The V gene's germline CDR1 is SNHLY and CDR2 FYNNEI. Trimming removed 4 bases from V and 0 bases from J, with 18 bases in between. The CDR3 length is 17 residues.

V and J are TRBV10-3 and TRBJ1-5, with 9 bases that match TRBD1. The trim removed 6 bases at V and 6 bases at J, leaving 12 bases unmatched. The CDR3 extends over 16 amino acids. Germline V gene sequence: CDR1 ENHRY, CDR2 SYGVKD. The CDR3 reads CAISPGTGLTGQPQHF. CDR3 DNA sequence: TGTGCCATCAGCCCCGGGACAGGGTTGACGGGTCAGCCCCAGCATTTT.

The CDR3 nucleotides read TGTGCCAGCAGCTCGAGTTCCGGAGCAACTAATGAAAAACTGTTTTTT. Residues: CASSSSSGATNEKLFF. This chain uses TRBV7-9 with TRBJ1-4; D is unclear. This CDR3 has 16 amino acids. Trimming cost V 4 bases and J 0 bases, with 12 bases left between them. Germline-derived CDR1 and CDR2 are SEHNR and FQNEAQ (reference sequence).

This clone showed up just once. The chain has TRBV3-1 (or the pseudogene TRBV3-2) and TRBJ1-2; D is ambiguous. The germline CDR1 and CDR2 sequences are LGHDT and YNNKEL (reference sequence). This CDR3 is 12 amino acids long. Deletions cut 3 bases from V and 9 bases from J, with 11 bases between. The CDR3 here is CASSHQETCYTF. Written as DNA, the CDR3 is TGTGCCAGCAGCCACCAAGAAACATGCTACACCTTC.

The rearrangement uses TRBV10-1 and TRBJ2-3; 9 bases are shared with TRBD2. This CDR3 is built from 16 residues. Per the germline V gene, CDR1 is WNHNN and CDR2 is SYGVQD (reference sequence). The V segment lost 0 bases and the J segment 6 bases; nucleotides outside the gene matches: 7. The CDR3 sequence is CASSESWRGGSDTQYF. In nucleotides, the CDR3 is TGCGCCAGCAGTGAGTCGTGGCGGGGGGGCTCCGATACGCAGTATTTT.

The chain has TRBV9 and TRBJ2-7; TRBD1 agrees at 9 bases. Germline CDR1 SGDLS, CDR2 YYNGEE. The CDR3 covers 13 residues. After removal of 3 bases from V and 5 bases from J, the junction contained 3 bases not matched to a gene. The CDR3 spells CASSGTGGHEQYF. The CDR3 coding sequence is TGTGCCAGCAGCGGAACAGGGGGCCACGAGCAGTACTTC.

The rearrangement links TRBV12-5 to TRBJ2-1; perhaps TRBD1 as D (5 bases). Trimming stripped 6 bases from V and 7 bases from J, with 13 bases between. Germline V lookup: CDR1 LGHNT, CDR2 FRNRAP. The CDR3 spans 13 residues. CDR3 amino acids: CASGRAGLNEQFF. CDR3 bases: TGTGCTAGTGGCAGGGCAGGGTTAAATGAGCAGTTCTTC.

The V gene is TRBV10-3, the J gene TRBJ2-1, with 8 bases identical to TRBD2. V was clipped by 10 bases and J by 6 bases; unmatched bases: 11. The CDR3 consists of 14 residues. From germline, CDR1 is ENHRY and CDR2 SYGVKD. The CDR3 spells CATSGLASGNEQFF. Here the CDR3 DNA reads TGTGCCACATCTGGACTAGCAAGTGGCAATGAGCAGTTCTTC.

The V gene is TRBV27, the J gene TRBJ1-2; D is undetermined. CDR3 length equals 15 residues. Germline values: CDR1 MNHEY, CDR2 SMNVEV (reference sequence). V gave up 5 bases and J gave up 7 bases, with 20 bases separating them. The CDR3 reads CASSRHFGVKGGYTF. The CDR3 nucleotides are TGTGCCAGCAGTCGACATTTCGGGGTAAAGGGTGGCTACACCTTC.

This clone has a single count. This chain links TRBV18 with TRBJ1-2; TRBD1 is a possible D gene (5 bases). Trimming removed 0 bases from V and 4 bases from J, with 12 bases in between. In germline, CDR1 is KGHSH, CDR2 LQKENI. The CDR3 extends over 15 amino acids. CDR3: CASSPPEGSFYGYTF. CDR3 in DNA: TGTGCCAGCTCACCACCGGAGGGGAGCTTCTATGGCTACACCTTC.

This chain joins TRBV7-9 and TRBJ2-3; 14 bases are shared with TRBD2. Trimming removed 3 bases from V and 3 bases from J; junction bases left unmatched: 2. The CDR3 length is 16 residues. Germline CDR1 SEHNR, CDR2 FQNEAQ (reference sequence). The CDR3 sequence is CASSLGLAGATDTQYF. CDR3 in DNA: TGTGCCAGCAGCTTGGGACTAGCGGGAGCAACAGATACGCAGTATTTT.

This sequence joins TRBV19 and TRBJ2-7; TRBD2 is a possible D gene (5 bases). The V gene lost 6 bases and the J gene lost 1 base, with 10 bases spanning the gap. The CDR3 totals 13 residues. In germline, CDR1 is LNHDA, CDR2 SQIVND (reference sequence). The CDR3 protein is CASSRDLSYEQYF. DNA of the CDR3: TGTGCCAGTAGCCGGGATTTATCCTACGAGCAGTACTTC.

This clone was seen only a few times. The chain has TRBV3-1 (or the pseudogene TRBV3-2) and TRBJ2-1; a weak D match, TRBD2 (5 bases). Looked up from germline, CDR1 is LGHDT and CDR2 is YNNKEL (reference sequence). The CDR3 is 14 residues long. The V end lost 4 bases, the J end lost 9 bases, and 16 bases lay between the germline ends. CDR3 in amino acids: CASSPRAGQGEQFF. CDR3 DNA: TGTGCCAGCAGCCCCCGGGCGGGCCAAGGTGAGCAGTTCTTC.

This sequence joins TRBV7-2 and TRBJ2-5; 8 nucleotides line up with TRBD2. J lost 5 bases, V lost 6 bases, and 14 bases had no gene match. The CDR3 is 16 residues long. Germline loops: CDR1 SGHTA, CDR2 FQGNSA. The CDR3 here is CASRVLKRGGEETQYF. The DNA for the CDR3 is TGTGCCAGCAGGGTTTTGAAACGGGGGGGCGAGGAGACCCAGTACTTC.

V and J are TRBV18 and TRBJ1-5; 8 bases fit TRBD1. This CDR3 is 16 amino acids long. Unmatched junction bases numbered 12, after V lost 4 bases and J lost 7 bases. The germline V gene has CDR1 KGHSH and CDR2 LQKENI. The CDR3 nucleotides are TGTGCCAGCTCACTGTCGGGACAGGATCACAGCCAGCCCCAGCATTTT. Translated: CASSLSGQDHSQPQHF. The full variable domain, with the rest looked up from reference TRBV18 and TRBJ1-5, is NAGVMQNPRHLVRRRGQEARLRCSPMKGHSHVYWYRQLPEEGLKFMVYLQKENIIDESGMPKERFSAEFPKEGPSILRIQQVVRGDSAAYFCASSLSGQDHSQPQHFGDGTRLSIL.

The rearrangement uses TRBV19 and TRBJ1-3; D might be TRBD1 (6 bases). There are 12 residues in the CDR3. Deletions cut 10 bases from V and 4 bases from J, with 11 bases between. Germline-derived CDR1 and CDR2 are LNHDA and SQIVND (reference sequence). DNA for the CDR3: TGTGCCACCTCAACAGGGGGAAACACCATATATTTT. Translated, it gives CATSTGGNTIYF.

The V gene is TRBV18, the J gene TRBJ1-2; the D is unclear. The CDR3 loop spans 15 amino acids. Per the germline V gene, CDR1 is KGHSH and CDR2 is LQKENI. Trimming cost V 0 bases and J 2 bases, with 10 bases left between them. In DNA form, the CDR3 reads TGTGCCAGCTCACCACCTGCGGCTGCAAACTATGGCTACACCTTC. Residues: CASSPPAAANYGYTF. The full variable domain, in which reference TRBV18 and TRBJ1-2 provide the parts outside the CDR3, is NAGVMQNPRHLVRRRGQEARLRCSPMKGHSHVYWYRQLPEEGLKFMVYLQKENIIDESGMPKERFSAEFPKEGPSILRIQQVVRGDSAAYFCASSPPAAANYGYTFGSGTRLTVV.

The chain links TRBV7-3 to TRBJ2-3, with 15 bases identical to TRBD2. This CDR3 is built from 15 residues. Germline lookup yields CDR1 SGHTA and CDR2 FQGTGA. Unmatched junction bases numbered 2, after V lost 4 bases and J lost 6 bases. DNA for the CDR3: TGTGCCAGCAGCTCAGGACTAGCGGGAGGGGATACGCAGTATTTT. This gives the protein CASSSGLAGGDTQYF. Filled out from reference TRBV7-3 and TRBJ2-3, the complete variable domain reads GAGVSQTPSNKVTEKGKYVELRCDPISGHTALYWYRQSLGQGPEFLIYFQGTGAADDSGLPNDRFFAVRPEGSVSTLKIQRTERGDSAVYLCASSSGLAGGDTQYFGPGTRLTVL.